The 29 T cell receptor beta chains below were found in one sample sequenced in a study. TCRdb re-analysed the RT-PCR reads in MiXCR, keeping a single row per CDR3 protein. The table shows 550,000 to 750,000 distinct CDR3 sequences, with approximately 15% occurring only once. The sample consisted of memory CD4+ T cells from blood. The receptors here all came from a female donor in good health, serving as a healthy control.

This clonotype occurred many times. One end of the junction does not line up with germline, which may come from a read error. The J gene is TRBJ1-1, the V gene TRBV12-3 or TRBV12-4; perhaps TRBD1 as D (5 bases). CDR3 length: 12 amino acids. The DNA of the CDR3 is TGCGCCAGCAGTCCACAGGTCACTGAAGCTTTCTTT. Translation gives CASSPQVTEAFF.

In this sample, this clonotype turned up a few times. This rearrangement joins TRBV6-2 or TRBV6-3 to TRBJ2-5; tentative D call: TRBD1 (6 bases). Trimming removed 5 bases from V and 5 bases from J, with 18 bases in between. There are 15 residues in the CDR3. CDR1 MNHEY and CDR2 SVGEGT come from the germline V gene. Here the CDR3 reads CASSTLQGRVETQYF. The CDR3 nucleotides read TGTGCCAGCAGTACCCTACAGGGTAGGGTGGAGACCCAGTACTTC.

The sample holds many counts of this clonotype. The rearrangement links TRBV7-9 to TRBJ2-5; 7 bases align to TRBD1. Germline loops: CDR1 SEHNR, CDR2 FQNEAQ (reference sequence). V trimming: 5 bases; J trimming: 3 bases; junction bases outside the gene matches: 6. There are 14 residues in the CDR3. CDR3 bases: TGTGCCAGCAGCCGAACGGGACAGAAAGAGACCCAGTACTTC. Translated, it gives CASSRTGQKETQYF. The full variable domain, completed using reference TRBV7-9 and TRBJ2-5, is DTGVSQNPRHKITKRGQNVTFRCDPISEHNRLYWYRQTLGQGPEFLTYFQNEAQLEKSRLLSDRFSAERPKGSFSTLEIQRTEQGDSAMYLCASSRTGQKETQYFGPGTRLLVL.

This clonotype was counted between two and nine times. The V and J genes are TRBV6-1 and TRBJ1-5; D unresolved. With 6 bases removed from V and 4 bases from J, the gap between germline ends came to 7 bases. The CDR3 totals 12 residues. Germline CDR1 is MNHNS and CDR2 is SASEGT. CDR3: CASSDLNQPQHF. CDR3 in DNA: TGTGCCAGCAGCGACCTGAATCAGCCCCAGCATTTT.

This clonotype was observed a few times. This rearrangement joins TRBV7-3 to TRBJ2-5, with unresolved D. This CDR3 is 13 amino acids long. Germline CDR1 and CDR2: SGHTA and FQGTGA. Between the trimmed V and J ends, which lost 1 base and 2 bases, there was a span of 5 bases. CDR3 sequence: CASSLNRQETQYF. The DNA of the CDR3 is TGTGCCAGCAGCTTAAACCGTCAAGAGACCCAGTACTTC.

This clonotype was counted between two and nine times. The CDR3 protein is CASSYKGPYGYTF. The CDR3 DNA sequence: TGTGCCAGCAGTTACAAGGGGCCCTATGGCTACACCTTC. The rearrangement links TRBV6-2 or TRBV6-3 to TRBJ1-2, with D perhaps TRBD1 (5 bases). V gave up 2 bases and J gave up 4 bases, with 8 bases separating them. The CDR3 extends over 13 amino acids. Germline values: CDR1 MNHEY, CDR2 SVGEGT.

On this clonotype: Sequence at one end of the junction differs from germline and may be a read error. V is TRBV7-9 and J is TRBJ1-1; D is undetermined. The CDR3 is 13 residues long. Germline CDR1 SEHNR, CDR2 FQNEAQ (reference sequence). The CDR3 here is CPSSLEVNTEAFF. CDR3 bases: TGTCCCAGCAGCTTAGAAGTGAACACTGAAGCTTTCTTT. Variable domain in full (rest from reference TRBV7-9 and TRBJ1-1): DTGVSQNPRHKITKRGQNVTFRCDPISEHNRLYWYRQTLGQGPEFLTYFQNEAQLEKSRLLSDRFSAERPKGSFSTLEIQRTEQGDSAMYLCPSSLEVNTEAFFGQGTRLTVV.

This clonotype was detected only a few times. This chain uses TRBV20-1 with TRBJ1-2; D may be TRBD1 (5 bases). CDR1 is DFQATT and CDR2 is SNEGSKA in the germline V gene (reference sequence). The V and J ends lost 1 base and 7 bases respectively, with 13 bases between them. The CDR3 contains 13 residues. The CDR3 DNA reads as TGCAGTGCTAGAGCCGGCCAGGGCCGTGGCTACACCTTC. Amino acids: CSARAGQGRGYTF.

The chain joins TRBV29-1 to TRBJ1-1, with 8 bases that match TRBD1. Germline assignment: CDR1 SQVTM and CDR2 ANQGSEA. This CDR3 is built from 12 residues. The V and J ends lost 7 bases and 4 bases, in that order; junction bases with no gene match: 5. As DNA, the CDR3 is TGCAGCGGGGGACAGGCGGGCACTGAAGCTTTCTTT. Residues: CSGGQAGTEAFF.

In its sample, this clonotype was seen a few times. This chain links TRBV10-3 with TRBJ1-3; 8 bases are a match to TRBD1. V lost 3 bases to trimming and J lost 1 base; unmatched junction nucleotides: 8. The CDR3 spans 17 residues. Germline V lookup: CDR1 ENHRY, CDR2 SYGVKD. In nucleotides, the CDR3 is TGTGCCATCAGTGATGGGACAGGCCCCCAATCTGGAAACACCATATATTTT. It is translated as CAISDGTGPQSGNTIYF.

V and J are TRBV5-6 and TRBJ1-2; D is unclear. This CDR3 is built from 14 residues. The germline CDR1 and CDR2 sequences are SGHDT and YYEEEE. Trimming removed 4 bases at V and 3 bases at J, with 13 bases between. CDR3 sequence: CASSQRLRDYGYTF. DNA for the CDR3: TGTGCCAGCAGCCAGCGGTTGCGGGACTATGGCTACACCTTC.

This clonotype was recorded at least ten times. The chain carries TRBV20-1 and TRBJ1-1; D is unclear. The CDR3 extends over 11 amino acids. Trimming took 5 bases from V and 1 from J, leaving 5 bases between them. Germline CDR1 reads DFQATT; CDR2 reads SNEGSKA (reference sequence). DNA for the CDR3: TGCAGTGCTCAGAGGAACACTGAAGCTTTCTTT. Its translation is CSAQRNTEAFF.

This chain joins TRBV12-3 or TRBV12-4 and TRBJ1-5, with D tentatively TRBD1 (6 bases). The V end was cut by 5 bases, the J end by 0 bases, with 14 bases between. This CDR3 spans 16 amino acids. The CDR3: CASSPGQDSSNQPQHF. CDR3 DNA: TGTGCCAGCAGTCCGGGACAAGACTCTAGCAATCAGCCCCAGCATTTT.

There are a few counts of this clonotype. J is TRBJ1-1 and V is TRBV15; no reliable D call. This CDR3 contains 14 residues. The germline V gene has CDR1 LNHNV and CDR2 YYDKDF (reference sequence). V was cut by 0 bases and J by 8 bases, with 13 bases left in between. The CDR3 reads CATSRDAGFVEAFF. The CDR3 DNA is TGTGCCACCAGCAGAGACGCCGGGTTTGTAGAAGCTTTCTTT. The full variable domain, rest sourced from reference TRBV15 and TRBJ1-1, is DAMVIQNPRYQVTQFGKPVTLSCSQTLNHNVMYWYQQKSSQAPKLLFHYYDKDFNNEADTPDNFQSRRPNTSFCFLDIRSPGLGDTAMYLCATSRDAGFVEAFFGQGTRLTVV.

The rearrangement links TRBV4-3 to TRBJ2-7; 7 bases are shared with TRBD1. The length of the CDR3 is 18 residues. CDR1 is LGHNA and CDR2 is YSLEER in the germline V gene. V lost 0 bases to trimming and J lost 0 bases; unmatched junction nucleotides: 11. CDR3 nucleotide sequence: TGCGCCAGCAGCCAAGACCGAGGGGGCCGGACGGTCTCCTACGAGCAGTACTTC. Encoded protein: CASSQDRGGRTVSYEQYF.

The rearrangement uses TRBV27 and TRBJ2-5, with D uncertain. Trimming took 3 bases from V and 4 from J, leaving 12 bases between them. The CDR3 has 14 amino acids. Per the germline V gene, CDR1 is MNHEY and CDR2 is SMNVEV (reference sequence). Here the CDR3 reads CASSLGDIRETQYF. The CDR3 DNA is TGTGCCAGCAGTTTGGGTGACATCCGAGAGACCCAGTACTTC.

This clonotype was seen more than once but under ten times. J is TRBJ1-1 and V is TRBV28, with a tentative D call TRBD1 (5 bases). Germline V gene lookup returns CDR1 MDHEN and CDR2 SYDVKM. The CDR3 loop spans 12 amino acids. V lost 4 bases, J lost 6 bases, and 9 bases lay in between. The CDR3 region has the DNA TGTGCCAGCAGTTCCGGGACGGCTGAAGCTTTCTTT. This sequence encodes CASSSGTAEAFF.

This clonotype showed up many times. The V gene is TRBV12-3 or TRBV12-4, the J gene TRBJ1-1; D may be TRBD1 (5 bases). Trimming removed 3 bases from V and 4 bases from J, with 9 bases in between. The CDR3 covers 13 residues. CDR3 DNA sequence: TGTGCCAGCAGTTTCGGGGGGAGCACTGAAGCTTTCTTT. Its translation: CASSFGGSTEAFF.

The chain links TRBV5-1 to TRBJ2-1; D is possibly TRBD1 or TRBD2 (6 bases each). The CDR3 loop spans 13 amino acids. Germline-derived CDR1 and CDR2 are SGHRS and YFSETQ. Trimming pared 4 bases from V and 10 bases from J, leaving 15 bases between. The CDR3: CASSGSVGGEQFF. The CDR3 DNA follows: TGCGCCAGCAGCGGATCGGTGGGGGGCGAGCAGTTCTTC.

This clonotype was seen more than once but under ten times. The CDR3 DNA reads as TGCAGCGTTTCTGGGAGCTCTGGAAACACCATATATTTT. Its translation: CSVSGSSGNTIYF. The V call is TRBV29-1, the J call TRBJ1-3; D uncertain. From germline, CDR1 is SQVTM and CDR2 ANQGSEA. The CDR3 consists of 13 residues. The V gene lost 5 bases and the J gene lost 0 bases, with 8 bases spanning the gap.

This chain connects TRBV20-1 to TRBJ2-7; TRBD1 aligns across 7 bases. The CDR3 has 17 residues. The germline V gene has CDR1 DFQATT and CDR2 SNEGSKA (reference sequence). V trimming: 0 bases; J trimming: 0 bases; junction bases outside the gene matches: 11. The CDR3 bases are TGCAGTGCTAGAGATCAGGGACAGACAACAGACTCCTACGAGCAGTACTTC. Amino acid sequence: CSARDQGQTTDSYEQYF.

CDR3 sequence reads: CASSLGGLLSGNTIYF. The DNA for the CDR3 is TGTGCCAGCAGCTTGGGGGGGCTCCTATCTGGAAACACCATATATTTT. J is TRBJ1-3 and V is TRBV5-5, with D possibly being TRBD1 (6 bases). Trimming took 0 bases from V and 1 from J, leaving 11 bases between them. Germline CDR1 SGHKS, CDR2 YYEKEE (reference sequence). This CDR3 region has 16 residues.

This clonotype has at least ten counts. This rearrangement joins TRBV7-9 to TRBJ1-4; no definite D call. Per germline, CDR1 SEHNR and CDR2 FQNEAQ (reference sequence). The CDR3 totals 14 residues. V was clipped by 2 bases and J by 3 bases, with 7 bases between them. The CDR3 region is CASSLIVSNEKLFF. CDR3 DNA: TGTGCCAGCAGCTTAATTGTGTCTAATGAAAAACTGTTTTTT.

The table lists this clonotype with a few counts. This sequence joins TRBV10-3 and TRBJ2-7; 7 bases align to TRBD2. CDR3 size: 14 residues. The V gene end was trimmed by 10 bases and the J gene end by 2 bases; junction bases not matched to a gene: 11. Looked up from germline, CDR1 is ENHRY and CDR2 is SYGVKD. Here the CDR3 reads CATHPGRLTYEQYF. The CDR3 DNA is TGTGCCACCCACCCCGGGAGGCTGACCTACGAGCAGTACTTC.

This clonotype turned up a few times. The CDR3 reads CSASPLLNTSPYEQYF. The CDR3 region has the DNA TGCAGTGCTAGCCCCTTACTAAATACTAGTCCCTACGAGCAGTACTTC. The chain joins TRBV20-1 to TRBJ2-7; D may be TRBD2 (5 bases). Germline-derived CDR1 and CDR2 are DFQATT and SNEGSKA (reference sequence). This CDR3 has 16 amino acids. V shed 3 bases and J shed 2 bases, with 20 bases lying between them.

This chain joins TRBV12-3 or TRBV12-4 and TRBJ1-3; 7 positions match TRBD1. The CDR3 has 18 amino acids. V dropped 3 bases and J dropped 1; count of bases not matched to a gene: 12. The CDR3: CASSFALGTAESGNTIYF. CDR3 bases: TGTGCCAGCAGTTTCGCGCTCGGGACAGCAGAGTCTGGAAACACCATATATTTT.

V and J are TRBV5-1 and TRBJ2-3; D is ambiguous. The CDR3 is 15 residues long. The germline V gene encodes CDR1 SGHRS and CDR2 YFSETQ. With 0 bases removed from V and 3 bases from J, the gap between germline ends came to 11 bases. The CDR3 DNA reads TGCGCCAGCAGCTTGGAAGGTGGGGATACAGATACGCAGTATTTT. Residues: CASSLEGGDTDTQYF.

This clonotype turned up a few times. The chain has TRBV15 and TRBJ2-3, with D hard to call. The germline V gene has CDR1 LNHNV and CDR2 YYDKDF (reference sequence). Trimming took off 6 bases at V and 0 bases at J, with 10 bases between the two ends. CDR3 length: 14 residues. In nucleotides, the CDR3 is TGTGCCACCAGTGATCCGACTAGCACAGATACGCAGTATTTT. It translates to CATSDPTSTDTQYF.

This clonotype was seen a handful of times. The V call is TRBV7-9, the J call TRBJ1-1; unclear D gene. Trimming removed 6 bases from V and 3 bases from J, with 5 bases in between. The CDR3 consists of 11 residues. Per germline, CDR1 SEHNR and CDR2 FQNEAQ (reference sequence). CDR3 sequence (DNA): TGTGCCAGCAGGCGGGACACTGAAGCTTTCTTT. Protein: CASRRDTEAFF.